This note documents a single T cell receptor beta chain sequence. Germline V CDR1 and CDR2: SGHKS, YYEKEE (reference sequence). The germline V and J ends were trimmed by 4 bases and 1 base, with 11 bases remaining between them. The CDR3 contains 14 residues. This sample stems from a study of blood T cell repertoires in COVID-19. Overall study context: The samples span acute and convalescent COVID-19 from the United States, Italy and Spain. T cells, B-cell-depleted T cells, or PBMCs supplied cDNA or gDNA.

In the authors' workflow: Estimation of nucleated cell counts was performed using reference gene primer amplification. The protocol was immunoSEQ multiplex PCR, while the TCRdb copy is restricted to in-frame clones and leaves out a portion. V and J calls plus clone size are reproduced from that table; the DNA served to infer D and trimming. The sample carries some 150,000 clones, approximately 80% recorded once. The rearrangement links TRBV5-5 to TRBJ1-2; perhaps TRBD1 as D (5 bases). The receptor comes from a human donor in a cohort sampled during active COVID-19. The sample taken for sequencing was peripheral blood. The CDR3 DNA sequence: TGTGCCAGCAGCCCCGGAGGGGTTAACTATGGCTACACCTTC. Protein product: CASSPGGVNYGYTF. The full variable domain, in which reference TRBV5-5 and TRBJ1-2 provide the parts outside the CDR3, is DAGVTQSPTHLIKTRGQQVTLRCSPISGHKSVSWYQQVLGQGPQFIFQYYEKEERGRGNFPDRFSARQFPNYSSELNVNALLLGDSALYLCASSPGGVNYGYTFGSGTRLTVV.